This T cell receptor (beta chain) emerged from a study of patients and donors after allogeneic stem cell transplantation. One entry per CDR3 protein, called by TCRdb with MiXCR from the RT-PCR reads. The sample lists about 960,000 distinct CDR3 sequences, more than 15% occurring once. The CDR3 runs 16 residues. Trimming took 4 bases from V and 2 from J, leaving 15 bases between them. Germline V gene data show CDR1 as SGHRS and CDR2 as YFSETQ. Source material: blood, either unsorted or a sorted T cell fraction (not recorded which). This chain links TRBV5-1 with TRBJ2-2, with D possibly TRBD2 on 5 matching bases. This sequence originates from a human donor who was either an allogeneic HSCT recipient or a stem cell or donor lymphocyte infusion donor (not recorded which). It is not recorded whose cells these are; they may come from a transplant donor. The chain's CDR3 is CASSLPAEPNTGELFF. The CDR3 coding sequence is TGCGCCAGCAGCCTCCCAGCGGAGCCCAACACCGGGGAGCTGTTTTTT.